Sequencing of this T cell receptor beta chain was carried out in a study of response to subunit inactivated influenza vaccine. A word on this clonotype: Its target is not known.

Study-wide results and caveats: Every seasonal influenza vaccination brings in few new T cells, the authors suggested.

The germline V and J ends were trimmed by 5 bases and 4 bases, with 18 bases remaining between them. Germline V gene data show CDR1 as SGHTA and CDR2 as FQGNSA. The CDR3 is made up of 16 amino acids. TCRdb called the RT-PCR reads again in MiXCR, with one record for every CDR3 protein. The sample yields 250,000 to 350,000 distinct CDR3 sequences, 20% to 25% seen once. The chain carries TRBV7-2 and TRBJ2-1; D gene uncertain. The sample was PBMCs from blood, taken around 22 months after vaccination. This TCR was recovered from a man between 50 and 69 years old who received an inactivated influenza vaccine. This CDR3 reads CASSQIDWSKYNEQFF. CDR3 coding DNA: TGTGCCAGCAGCCAGATAGACTGGTCAAAGTACAATGAGCAGTTCTTC.